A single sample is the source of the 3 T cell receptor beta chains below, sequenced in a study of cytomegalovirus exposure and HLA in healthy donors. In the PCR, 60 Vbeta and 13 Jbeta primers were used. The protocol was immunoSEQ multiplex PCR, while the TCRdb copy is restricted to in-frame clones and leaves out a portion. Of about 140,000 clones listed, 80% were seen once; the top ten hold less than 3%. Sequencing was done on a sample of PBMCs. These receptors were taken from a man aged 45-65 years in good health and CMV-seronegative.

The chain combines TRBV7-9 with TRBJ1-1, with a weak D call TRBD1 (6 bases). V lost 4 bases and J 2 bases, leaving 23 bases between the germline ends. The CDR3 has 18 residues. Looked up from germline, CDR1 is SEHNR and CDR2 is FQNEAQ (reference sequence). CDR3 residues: CASSSSIKGRGDNTEAFF. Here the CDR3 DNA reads TGTGCCAGCAGCTCCTCTATCAAAGGCAGGGGCGATAACACTGAAGCTTTCTTT.

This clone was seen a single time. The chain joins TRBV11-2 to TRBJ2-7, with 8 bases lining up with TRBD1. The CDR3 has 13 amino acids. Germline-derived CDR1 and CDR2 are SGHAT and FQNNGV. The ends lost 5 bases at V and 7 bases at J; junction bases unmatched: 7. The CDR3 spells CASSPGTGVEQYF. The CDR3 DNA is TGTGCCAGCAGCCCAGGGACAGGAGTAGAGCAGTACTTC.

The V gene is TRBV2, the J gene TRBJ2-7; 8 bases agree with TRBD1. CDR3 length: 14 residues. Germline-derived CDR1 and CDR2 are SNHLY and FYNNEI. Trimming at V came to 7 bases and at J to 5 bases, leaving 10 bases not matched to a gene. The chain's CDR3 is CASTLDRAVDEQYF. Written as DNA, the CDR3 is TGTGCCAGCACCTTGGACAGGGCAGTGGACGAGCAGTACTTC.